The present T cell receptor (beta chain) was sequenced within a study of graft-versus-host responses after intestinal transplantation. Assay: immunoSEQ multiplex PCR; the TCRdb copy retains only in-frame clones and omits some. The sample has about 120,000 clones, about 93% seen once. In this sample, this clone turned up once. Its antigen remains unidentified. Broader study findings: Early after transplant, HvG declines were associated with peak levels of circulating GvH clones. Recipient marrow contained GvH clones, some of which appeared first in ileum or blood.

This sample comprised unstimulated CD4+ T cells sorted from spleen or lymph node cells, obtained before intestinal transplant. The sequence was obtained from a human donor who received an intestinal transplant.

CDR3 sequence: CAWSVGSTDTQYF. The CDR3 DNA reads TGTGCCTGGAGTGTAGGGAGCACAGATACGCAGTATTTT. V is TRBV30 and J is TRBJ2-3; D not resolved. Germline V gene sequence: CDR1 GTSNPN, CDR2 SVGIG (reference sequence). The CDR3 has 13 amino acids. V was pared by 0 bases and J by 0 bases, with 4 bases between.